These 21 T cell receptor beta chains share one sample of origin, sequenced in a study of blood T cell repertoires in COVID-19. Measured with immunoSEQ multiplex PCR; TCRdb has only the in-frame clones, and not every one. This table has around 150,000 clones, 70% to 80% appearing once. Material for sequencing was peripheral blood. These receptors were collected from a man in his sixties with acute or convalescent COVID-19.

This clone came up once. V gene TRBV12-2 combines with J gene TRBJ2-3; the listed D gene, TRBD1, was not tested against the DNA. TRBV12-2 is deemed a pseudogene. The CDR3 is 16 residues long. This CDR3 reads CASRPTGGSNTDTQYF. In DNA, the CDR3 is TGTGCAAGTCGCCCCACAGGTGGCTCGAACACAGATACGCAGTATTTT.

The chain is built from TRBV2 and TRBJ1-1; 8 bases line up with TRBD1. CDR3 length: 15 amino acids. Per the germline V gene, CDR1 is SNHLY and CDR2 is FYNNEI. V gave up 8 bases and J gave up 0 bases; unmatched junction bases: 8. The DNA of the CDR3 is TGTGCCAGCCCATCAGGGGGCCGCATGAACACTGAAGCTTTCTTT. The encoded protein is CASPSGGRMNTEAFF.

This clone was detected a few times. The chain uses TRBV5-4 and TRBJ2-7; 7 nucleotides align to TRBD1. From germline, CDR1 is SGHNT and CDR2 YYREEE (reference sequence). CDR3 length equals 13 residues. V shed 0 bases, J shed 6 bases, and the junction held 3 bases outside the gene matches. The CDR3 protein is CASSLGSGGEQYF. CDR3 coding DNA: TGTGCCAGCAGCTTGGGGTCAGGGGGCGAGCAGTACTTC.

The chain employs TRBV10-3 and TRBJ2-5; tentative D call: TRBD1 (6 bases). CDR3 size: 14 residues. Germline assignment: CDR1 ENHRY and CDR2 SYGVKD. Trimming removed 3 bases at V and 4 bases at J, with 12 bases between. The CDR3 sequence: CAISDQQGAETQYF. The CDR3 DNA reads TGTGCCATCAGTGACCAACAGGGTGCAGAGACCCAGTACTTC.

There are a few counts of this clone. CDR3 nucleotide sequence: TGTGCCAGCAGCGTAGACAGGGGGCGAGGCTACACCTTC. Translated, it gives CASSVDRGRGYTF. V gene TRBV9 combines with J gene TRBJ1-2; TRBD1 aligns across 9 bases. Germline CDR1 SGDLS, CDR2 YYNGEE. CDR3 size: 13 residues. The junction had 2 bases not matched to a gene; V was cut back by 0 bases and J by 8 bases.

V is TRBV11-2 and J is TRBJ1-2, with a possible D match to TRBD1 (5 bases). CDR3 length: 14 amino acids. Germline CDR1 is SGHAT and CDR2 is FQNNGV. Between the trimmed V and J ends, which lost 5 bases and 2 bases, there was a span of 12 bases. CDR3 loop: CASSGALHNYGYTF. DNA for the CDR3: TGTGCCAGCAGCGGGGCCTTACACAACTATGGCTACACCTTC.

J is TRBJ1-2 and V is TRBV18; a weak D match, TRBD1 (5 bases). The germline CDR1 and CDR2 sequences are KGHSH and LQKENI. The CDR3 spans 17 residues. Trimming took 4 bases from V and 1 from J, leaving 19 bases between them. The CDR3 coding sequence is TGTGCCAGCTCACGAATTGGGGGGGATCCAGTTAACTATGGCTACACCTTC. This codes for CASSRIGGDPVNYGYTF.

The chain carries TRBV21-1 and TRBJ2-1; the table names TRBD2, a call not compared with the DNA. TRBV21-1 is a recognized pseudogene. The CDR3 runs 13 residues. The CDR3 DNA reads TGTGCCAGCAGCCTCCCGCGACTCAATGAGCAGTTCTTC. This gives the protein CASSLPRLNEQFF.

The chain couples TRBV9 to TRBJ2-3, with 9 positions matching TRBD2. The germline gives CDR1 SGDLS, CDR2 YYNGEE. V trimming: 3 bases; J trimming: 0 bases; junction bases outside the gene matches: 2. CDR3 length: 15 amino acids. The chain's CDR3 is CASSEAGGSTDTQYF. The CDR3 nucleotides are TGTGCCAGCAGCGAAGCGGGGGGAAGCACAGATACGCAGTATTTT.

The CDR3 DNA reads as TGTGCCAGTAGCGGGGCCAGCACAGATACGCAGTATTTT. Amino acid sequence: CASSGASTDTQYF. The chain carries TRBV25-1 and TRBJ2-3, with 8 nucleotides matching TRBD2. Germline-derived CDR1 and CDR2 are MGHDK and SYGVNS. V shed 9 bases and J 0 bases; nucleotides not matched to a gene: 2. This CDR3 comprises 13 residues.

This clone was seen a few times. The genes are TRBV5-5 and TRBJ1-2; D is unresolved. The CDR3 extends over 15 amino acids. Germline loops: CDR1 SGHKS, CDR2 YYEKEE (reference sequence). Deletions cut 6 bases from V and 0 bases from J, with 15 bases between. The CDR3 region has the DNA TGTGCCAGCAAGGAGGGCGGAGGAGCTAACTATGGCTACACCTTC. This sequence encodes CASKEGGGANYGYTF.

V and J are TRBV6-1 and TRBJ1-5, with D perhaps matching TRBD1 (5 bases). Germline V lookup: CDR1 MNHNS, CDR2 SASEGT. The CDR3 totals 15 residues. Trimming cost V 2 bases and J 2 bases, with 10 bases left between them. CDR3 amino acids: CASSEQGKGNQPQHF. CDR3 DNA: TGTGCCAGCAGTGAACAGGGAAAGGGCAATCAGCCCCAGCATTTT.

The rearrangement joins TRBV19 to TRBJ1-5, with 7 bases fitting TRBD1. The length of the CDR3 is 15 residues. Trimming at V came to 0 bases and at J to 11 bases, leaving 10 bases not matched to a gene. CDR1 is LNHDA, CDR2 SQIVND, per germline (reference sequence). This CDR3 reads CASSIEFGQGQTQHF. The CDR3, as DNA: TGTGCCAGTAGTATAGAGTTCGGGCAGGGACAGACCCAGCATTTT.

This chain joins TRBV5-1 and TRBJ2-1, with 8 bases lining up with TRBD2. From germline, CDR1 is SGHRS and CDR2 YFSETQ. CDR3 size: 17 residues. Losses at the gene ends were 4 bases for V and 5 bases for J; bases not matched to a gene: 14. This CDR3 is CASSPTAGELANNEQFF. The CDR3, as DNA: TGCGCCAGCAGCCCTACAGCGGGGGAGCTAGCTAACAATGAGCAGTTCTTC.

V and J are TRBV5-4 and TRBJ1-2; TRBD1 matches at 10 bases. Germline assignment: CDR1 SGHNT and CDR2 YYREEE (reference sequence). The V gene end was trimmed by 4 bases and the J gene end by 4 bases; junction bases not matched to a gene: 7. The length of the CDR3 is 15 residues. The CDR3 sequence is CASSSGTGAGYGYTF. CDR3 coding DNA: TGTGCCAGCAGCAGCGGGACAGGGGCGGGCTATGGCTACACCTTC.

This rearrangement joins TRBV7-2 to TRBJ2-3; 11 positions agree with TRBD1. CDR1 SGHTA and CDR2 FQGNSA come from the germline V gene. V shed 1 base and J 5 bases; nucleotides not matched to a gene: 2. The CDR3 has 15 residues. CDR3 region: CASSLGGQGGDTQYF. DNA of the CDR3: TGTGCCAGCAGCTTAGGGGGACAGGGGGGAGATACGCAGTATTTT.

This chain connects TRBV5-6 to TRBJ2-1, with a tentative D call TRBD1 (6 bases). The CDR3 is 15 residues long. Germline CDR1 and CDR2: SGHDT and YYEEEE. Trimming removed 1 base at V and 3 bases at J, with 11 bases between. The CDR3 DNA sequence: TGTGCCAGCAGCTTGAGGACAGCCGTCTACAATGAGCAGTTCTTC. Protein sequence: CASSLRTAVYNEQFF.

The rearrangement uses TRBV6-1 and TRBJ2-7, with 12 positions matching TRBD1. J lost 6 bases, V lost 3 bases, and 9 bases had no gene match. Germline V gives CDR1 MNHNS, CDR2 SASEGT. This CDR3 contains 16 residues. The CDR3 loop is CASSEAPGQGASEQYF. CDR3 sequence (DNA): TGTGCCAGCAGTGAGGCCCCGGGACAGGGGGCATCCGAGCAGTACTTC.

The rearrangement uses TRBV2 and TRBJ1-6; D remains unclear. Trimming shortened V by 2 bases and J by 4 bases, and 12 bases separated the two germline ends. The germline CDR1 and CDR2 sequences are SNHLY and FYNNEI. The CDR3 is 16 amino acids. The chain's CDR3 is CASSERVGRYNSPLHF. Here the CDR3 DNA reads TGTGCCAGCAGTGAACGGGTAGGGAGGTATAATTCACCCCTCCACTTT.

V usage is TRBV2 and J usage is TRBJ2-1; 11 bases agree with TRBD2. The CDR3 extends over 17 amino acids. V was pared by 2 bases and J by 4 bases, with 7 bases of the junction left unmatched. The germline V gene encodes CDR1 SNHLY and CDR2 FYNNEI. CDR3 in DNA: TGTGCCAGCAGTGAATGGTTAGCGGGGGGGCAGTACAATGAGCAGTTCTTC. Translation gives CASSEWLAGGQYNEQFF. The entire variable domain, with the rest obtained from reference TRBV2 and TRBJ2-1, is as follows: EPEVTQTPSHQVTQMGQEVILRCVPISNHLYFYWYRQILGQKVEFLVSFYNNEISEKSEIFDDQFSVERPDGSNFTLKIRSTKLEDSAMYFCASSEWLAGGQYNEQFFGPGTRLTVL.

This clone turned up a few times. The CDR3 reads CASSQRREWGEAFF. CDR3 bases: TGTGCCAGCAGCCAACGCCGGGAGTGGGGGGAAGCTTTCTTT. This sequence joins TRBV3-1 (or the pseudogene TRBV3-2) and TRBJ1-1, with TRBD1 as a possible D gene (5 bases). The CDR3 spans 14 residues. V was shortened by 2 bases and J by 8 bases, with 15 bases between the two germline ends. The V gene's germline CDR1 is LGHDT and CDR2 YNNKEL (reference sequence).